The 20 T cell receptor beta chains below were found in one sample sequenced in a study of T cell responses to AZD1222 COVID-19 vaccine. Using immunoSEQ multiplex PCR, the repertoire was profiled, and TCRdb retains in-frame clones only, with some absent. The sample consists of 90,000 to 120,000 clones, approximately 90% of them appearing once. The sample was peripheral blood, taken on day 0 of AZD1222 vaccination. These receptor sequences come from an adult in good health.

The gene calls are TRBV28 and TRBJ2-4; weak D call: TRBD2 (5 bases). V lost 4 bases to trimming and J lost 2 bases, with 15 bases between them. The CDR3 runs to 16 residues. In germline, CDR1 is MDHEN, CDR2 SYDVKM. The CDR3, as DNA: TGTGCCAGCAGTTCAACCGCGACTACGACCAAAAACATTCAGTACTTC. Translation gives CASSSTATTTKNIQYF.

V is TRBV7-2 and J is TRBJ1-2; TRBD1 aligns across 8 bases. CDR3 length: 16 amino acids. The germline V gene encodes CDR1 SGHTA and CDR2 FQGNSA. V dropped 10 bases and J dropped 5; count of bases not matched to a gene: 18. The CDR3: CANQLSLPGGLYGYTF. In DNA form, the CDR3 reads TGTGCCAACCAGCTTTCACTCCCAGGGGGCTTGTATGGCTACACCTTC. Full variable domain (rest looked up from reference TRBV7-2 and TRBJ1-2): GAGVSQSPSNKVTEKGKDVELRCDPISGHTALYWYRQSLGQGLEFLIYFQGNSAPDKSGLPSDRFSAERTGGSVSTLTIQRTQQEDSAVYLCANQLSLPGGLYGYTFGSGTRLTVV.

The chain has TRBV6-1 and TRBJ2-7; 9 bases align to TRBD1. This CDR3 comprises 20 residues. Germline lookup yields CDR1 MNHNS and CDR2 SASEGT. The ends lost 1 base at V and 0 bases at J; junction bases unmatched: 16. The chain's CDR3 is CASSEVRGQGPLAHSYEQYF. CDR3 nucleotides: TGTGCCAGCAGTGAAGTTCGGGGACAGGGACCCCTCGCCCACTCCTACGAGCAGTACTTC.

The chain combines TRBV30 with TRBJ2-2; D gene uncertain. This CDR3 has 13 residues. Germline V lookup: CDR1 GTSNPN, CDR2 SVGIG (reference sequence). Trimming removed 4 bases at V and 8 bases at J, with 14 bases between. The CDR3 DNA reads as TGTGCCTGGAATGGGCTTGAAGGGGGGGAGCTGTTTTTT. Protein sequence: CAWNGLEGGELFF. Combining the CDR3 with reference TRBV30 and TRBJ2-2 gives the whole variable domain SQTIHQWPATLVQPVGSPLSLECTVEGTSNPNLYWYRQAAGRGLQLLFYSVGIGQISSEVPQNLSASRPQDRQFILSSKKLLLSDSGFYLCAWNGLEGGELFFGEGSRLTVL.

This clone appeared a single time. The V gene is TRBV6-5, the J gene TRBJ1-4; D ambiguous. The germline V gene has CDR1 MNHEY and CDR2 SVGAGI. The CDR3 has 13 amino acids. Trimming took off 6 bases at V and 8 bases at J, with 13 bases between the two ends. CDR3 amino acids: CASRGNPAEKLFF. The DNA of the CDR3 is TGTGCCAGCAGAGGGAACCCGGCGGAAAAACTGTTTTTT.

The V and J genes are TRBV30 and TRBJ1-2; 7 nucleotides line up with TRBD1. V lost 4 bases and J lost 7; bases outside the gene matches: 3. Germline V gene sequence: CDR1 GTSNPN, CDR2 SVGIG (reference sequence). The CDR3 extends over 11 amino acids. For the CDR3, the DNA is TGTGCCTGGAAGGGGGCCGGTGGCTACACCTTC. Translating it yields CAWKGAGGYTF.

The chain combines TRBV24-1 with TRBJ2-3; D perhaps matches TRBD2 (5 bases). This CDR3 comprises 11 residues. In germline, CDR1 is KGHDR, CDR2 SFDVKD. V dropped 7 bases and J dropped 6 bases, with 7 bases sitting between them. The DNA for the CDR3 is TGTGCCACCAGCCGCGGGGATACGCAGTATTTT. It translates to CATSRGDTQYF.

The chain carries TRBV7-2 and TRBJ2-2; 8 nucleotides line up with TRBD1. This CDR3 spans 14 amino acids. V shed 6 bases, J shed 1 base, and the junction held 1 base outside the gene matches. Germline V gene lookup returns CDR1 SGHTA and CDR2 FQGNSA. For the CDR3, the DNA is TGTGCCAGCAGAGGACAGGGGAACACCGGGGAGCTGTTTTTT. Protein sequence: CASRGQGNTGELFF.

This chain uses TRBV19 with TRBJ1-2, with D hard to call. The V end was cut by 8 bases, the J end by 4 bases, with 20 bases between. The CDR3 consists of 15 residues. CDR1 LNHDA and CDR2 SQIVND come from the germline V gene (reference sequence). The DNA for the CDR3 is TGTGCCAGTGCGCCAAATAGGGTACACGGCTATGGCTACACCTTC. This translates into CASAPNRVHGYGYTF.

The chain links TRBV30 to TRBJ1-4; TRBD1 is a possible D gene (5 bases). CDR1 is GTSNPN and CDR2 is SVGIG in the germline V gene (reference sequence). The ends were cut back, 0 bases at V and 7 bases at J, with 12 bases in the middle. The CDR3 is 14 residues long. CDR3 sequence reads: CAWSVGLQGEKLFF. CDR3 bases: TGTGCCTGGAGTGTCGGGCTTCAGGGTGAAAAACTGTTTTTT.

The CDR3 region has the DNA TGTGCCAGCAGCTCGACGTTGGCGGGGGCCAACACCGGGGAGCTGTTTTTT. This encodes CASSSTLAGANTGELFF. The rearrangement links TRBV7-6 to TRBJ2-2, with a tentative D call TRBD2 (7 bases). V lost 4 bases and J lost 2, with 17 bases in between. This CDR3 is built from 17 residues. CDR1 and CDR2 (germline): SGHVS, FNYEAQ. The full variable domain, with the rest looked up from reference TRBV7-6 and TRBJ2-2, is GAGVSQSPRYKVTKRGQDVALRCDPISGHVSLYWYRQALGQGPEFLTYFNYEAQQDKSGLPNDRFSAERPEGSISTLTIQRTEQRDSAMYRCASSSTLAGANTGELFFGEGSRLTVL.

The chain carries TRBV30 and TRBJ2-4; 12 bases are shared with TRBD2. The CDR3 is 16 residues long. Germline V gives CDR1 GTSNPN, CDR2 SVGIG (reference sequence). The V gene end was trimmed by 1 base and the J gene end by 4 bases; junction bases not matched to a gene: 5. CDR3 in amino acids: CAWSAPSGGEKNIQYF. CDR3 nucleotides: TGTGCCTGGAGTGCCCCTAGCGGGGGGGAGAAAAACATTCAGTACTTC.

This rearrangement joins TRBV7-8 to TRBJ2-3; weak D call: TRBD2 (6 bases). Deletions cut 10 bases from V and 3 bases from J, with 20 bases between. This CDR3 spans 15 amino acids. Germline CDR1 and CDR2: SGHVS and FQNEAQ. The CDR3 loop reads CATLSGTRVTDTQYF. In nucleotides, the CDR3 is TGTGCCACCCTCTCCGGGACTCGGGTGACAGATACGCAGTATTTT.

The chain uses TRBV4-1 and TRBJ2-3, with D possibly TRBD2 on 6 matching bases. Germline V CDR1 and CDR2: MGHRA, YSYEKL. V was cut by 0 bases and J by 1 base, with 11 bases left in between. The CDR3 covers 16 residues. The CDR3 sequence: CASSQDASGGTDTQYF. Here the CDR3 DNA reads TGCGCCAGCAGCCAAGATGCATCGGGGGGCACAGATACGCAGTATTTT.

This rearrangement joins TRBV10-3 to TRBJ1-6; perhaps TRBD1 as D (5 bases). V dropped 2 bases and J dropped 9 bases, with 14 bases sitting between them. Germline V gives CDR1 ENHRY, CDR2 SYGVKD. This CDR3 is built from 15 residues. CDR3 DNA sequence: TGTGCCATCAGTGAGAATTGGCAGGGTGGTTCACCCCTCCACTTT. Protein product: CAISENWQGGSPLHF.

As regards this clone: In the same sample, other DNA sequences code for this CDR3. J is TRBJ2-7 and V is TRBV29-1; D gene unclear. CDR3 size: 18 residues. Germline assignment: CDR1 SQVTM and CDR2 ANQGSEA. Trimming cost V 4 bases and J 3 bases, with 28 bases left between them. The DNA of the CDR3 is TGCAGCGTTGTACTGCCCCTAGGGTGGCCGACCCCGGGCTACGAGCAGTACTTC. Residues: CSVVLPLGWPTPGYEQYF.

V gene TRBV9 combines with J gene TRBJ2-2; D tentatively fits TRBD1 or TRBD2 (6 bases each). This CDR3 region has 16 residues. Per germline, CDR1 SGDLS and CDR2 YYNGEE. The V gene lost 0 bases and the J gene lost 5 bases, with 14 bases spanning the gap. CDR3 sequence (DNA): TGTGCCAGCAGCGTAGCTCCTGGGGGGCGGACCGGGGAGCTGTTTTTT. Protein: CASSVAPGGRTGELFF. The complete variable domain, with remaining parts taken from reference TRBV9 and TRBJ2-2, reads DSGVTQTPKHLITATGQRVTLRCSPRSGDLSVYWYQQSLDQGLQFLIQYYNGEERAKGNILERFSAQQFPDLHSELNLSSLELGDSALYFCASSVAPGGRTGELFFGEGSRLTVL.

The rearrangement links TRBV6-5 to TRBJ1-5, with D maybe TRBD1 (5 bases). Germline CDR1 reads MNHEY; CDR2 reads SVGAGI. Trimming pared 0 bases from V and 7 bases from J, leaving 10 bases between. The CDR3 has 14 residues. The CDR3 DNA reads as TGTGCCAGCAGTTACTCAGGGGAAGGCCAGCCCCAGCATTTT. The encoded protein is CASSYSGEGQPQHF.

The gene calls are TRBV3-1 (or the pseudogene TRBV3-2) and TRBJ1-2, with 7 bases lining up with TRBD1. The V and J ends lost 0 bases and 5 bases, in that order; junction bases with no gene match: 6. CDR3 length equals 15 residues. Looked up from germline, CDR1 is LGHDT and CDR2 is YNNKEL (reference sequence). The CDR3 coding sequence is TGTGCCAGCAGCCAAGATATCAGGGGGTGGTATGGCTACACCTTC. Translating it yields CASSQDIRGWYGYTF.

The rearrangement joins TRBV5-6 to TRBJ2-1; D remains ambiguous. Germline V gives CDR1 SGHDT, CDR2 YYEEEE. The CDR3 length is 15 residues. Deletions cut 4 bases from V and 0 bases from J, with 11 bases between. CDR3: CASSLATYSYNEQFF. CDR3 sequence (DNA): TGTGCCAGCAGCCTGGCCACCTACTCCTACAATGAGCAGTTCTTC. Variable domain in full (rest from reference TRBV5-6 and TRBJ2-1): DAGVTQSPTHLIKTRGQQVTLRCSPKSGHDTVSWYQQALGQGPQFIFQYYEEEERQRGNFPDRFSGHQFPNYSSELNVNALLLGDSALYLCASSLATYSYNEQFFGPGTRLTVL.